The 7 T cell receptor beta chains listed next were all sequenced from one sample in a study of T cell repertoires in cytomegalovirus infection. TCRdb ran MiXCR on the reads and lists one entry per CDR3 protein. Of roughly 300,000 distinct CDR3 sequences in the sample, about 23% were seen once. The material sequenced was PBMCs. The receptor set was obtained from a human donor in good health (CMV status not recorded). Some clones in this sample may be carry-over from other donors' samples.

This clonotype appeared a few times. The chain links TRBV29-1 to TRBJ2-6; 8 nucleotides match TRBD1. The CDR3 is made up of 15 amino acids. Germline V gives CDR1 SQVTM, CDR2 ANQGSEA. V dropped 3 bases and J dropped 2; count of bases not matched to a gene: 3. CDR3 nucleotides: TGCAGCGTTGATGGGACAGGAACTGGGGCCAACGTCCTGACTTTC. Its translation is CSVDGTGTGANVLTF.

The CDR3 DNA reads TGTGCCAGCAGCTTAATTTGGGCTTTTGACACTGAAGCTTTCTTT. This codes for CASSLIWAFDTEAFF. The V call is TRBV7-2, the J call TRBJ1-1; D not resolved. The CDR3 length is 15 residues. The germline CDR1 and CDR2 sequences are SGHTA and FQGNSA. V lost 2 bases and J lost 3, with 13 bases in between.

This chain joins TRBV5-4 and TRBJ1-1; 8 bases agree with TRBD1. The V gene's germline CDR1 is SGHNT and CDR2 YYREEE (reference sequence). CDR3 length: 15 residues. The V gene end was trimmed by 3 bases and the J gene end by 4 bases; junction bases not matched to a gene: 8. CDR3 sequence reads: CASSSGGGGITEAFF. The CDR3 DNA reads TGTGCCAGCAGCTCAGGGGGCGGTGGAATCACTGAAGCTTTCTTT.

This clonotype was observed at least ten times. The chain is built from TRBV7-2 and TRBJ2-7; D might be TRBD1 (6 bases). The CDR3 runs 14 residues. Germline lookup yields CDR1 SGHTA and CDR2 FQGNSA. Trimming cost V 5 bases and J 6 bases, with 17 bases left between them. CDR3 DNA sequence: TGTGCCAGCAGCCTCATAAAACAGGGCCTCGAGCAGTACTTC. Translating it yields CASSLIKQGLEQYF.

This clonotype was found a few times. The chain recombines TRBV5-3 with TRBJ1-2; 7 bases are a match to TRBD1. TRBV5-3 belongs to the ORF category, with a function that is uncertain. The CDR3 is made up of 15 amino acids. V was pared by 8 bases and J by 1 base, with 11 bases of the junction left unmatched. CDR3 amino acids: CASSGRRQGNYGYTF. The CDR3 region has the DNA TGTGCCAGCAGCGGGCGGAGACAGGGTAACTATGGCTACACCTTC.

This clonotype was observed a handful of times. The chain links TRBV29-1 to TRBJ2-5; TRBD1 aligns across 7 bases. The CDR3 covers 12 residues. The V segment lost 7 bases and the J segment 5 bases; nucleotides outside the gene matches: 7. In germline, CDR1 is SQVTM, CDR2 ANQGSEA. The CDR3 spells CSARTGPETQYF. The CDR3 bases are TGCAGCGCTAGGACAGGACCGGAGACCCAGTACTTC.

The J gene is TRBJ2-5, the V gene TRBV5-1, with TRBD2 matching over 8 bases. Germline CDR1 SGHRS, CDR2 YFSETQ. The V segment lost 0 bases and the J segment 5 bases; nucleotides outside the gene matches: 9. The CDR3 covers 16 residues. The CDR3 loop reads CASSLGGTSAGETQYF. In DNA form, the CDR3 reads TGCGCCAGCAGCTTGGGGGGGACTAGTGCGGGCGAGACCCAGTACTTC.